This TCR beta chain was sequenced during a study of monozygotic twins with inflammatory bowel disease. From its re-call of the 5' RACE reads, TCRdb lists each CDR3 protein once, without DNA. The sample totals 200,000 to 250,000 distinct CDR3 sequences. Germline V gene sequence: CDR1 SGHVS, CDR2 FQNEAQ. The CDR3 totals 15 residues. The TCR originated in a human donor with ulcerative colitis or Crohn's disease, or a healthy co-twin of an affected twin (not recorded which). The sample consisted of blood. The gene calls are TRBV7-8 and TRBJ2-7; TCRdb returns TRBD1, unconfirmable since there is no DNA. The CDR3 reads CASSLARGDFYEQYF.